This record looks at one T cell receptor (beta chain) sequence and its context. This clonotype turned up a few times. Its antigen is still unknown. Base qualities are not provided; no much larger clone lies one nucleotide away. From a lookup of the germline V gene (reference sequence), CDR1 and CDR2 are LGHDT and YNNKEL. V and J lose 2 bases and 3 bases, and a span of 8 bases separates them. From cysteine to phenylalanine, the CDR3 is 15 amino acids long. The CDR3 DNA has 45 bases and is translated from base 1. This entry belongs to a study of response to subunit inactivated influenza vaccine (dated by TCRdb to 2016 to 2019). Some background on the complete study: Deep quantitative profiling of the T cell receptor repertoire was used in the study to follow responses to a trivalent subunit inactivated influenza vaccine.

Library creation used RT-PCR. These reads were obtained on an Illumina HiSeq 2500. TCRdb trimmed the raw reads at Q25, called clones with MiXCR and kept productive beta chains. Here each entry gathers all rows of one CDR3 protein and keeps the most common genes and DNA. Counted in this sample were a few hundred thousand distinct CDR3 sequences; about 11% of them appeared once. The ten largest account for around 10% of the sample. Study-level results and caveats: According to the authors, only a limited number of new T cells may be recruited by each seasonal influenza vaccination.

The same data also contributed to another study, on T cells expressing NK-cell markers. As that second study puts it: TCR beta cDNA libraries were prepared using 5'RACE template switching, which introduced a universal primer site and unique molecular identifiers. Three sorted T-cell subsets (CD3+CD56+NKG2C+, CD3+CD56+NKG2C- and CD3+CD56-NKG2C+) from several donors had their TCR beta-chain repertoires profiled. Of the eight sequenced donors, seven were found to be HCMV-seropositive and one was found to be HCMV-seronegative. To restrict sorting to alphabetaTCR-expressing T cells, an anti-gammadeltaTCR antibody was added in several experiments. For several donors, the dominant CD3+CD56+NKG2C+ clonotypes were among the top 10 CD8+ clonotypes and accounted for roughly 1.0-7.5% of CD8+ T cells. Those dominant clonotypes were again the most abundant among CD3+CD56-NKG2C+ cells in a few donors, at about 28.3-60.1%. Whether the expanded NKG2C-expressing T cell clones were specific for HCMV antigens remained unclear. Randomly selected healthy volunteers, three men and five women, were used as the eight sequenced donors. A commercial ELISA kit detecting HCMV-specific IgG in serum was used to determine HCMV serostatus. Peripheral blood mononuclear cells were isolated from blood by Ficoll density gradient centrifugation. For several donors, bulk peripheral blood T-cell repertoires were also sequenced from unsorted PBMC. cDNA synthesis was primed from the TCR beta constant segment and was followed by two successive PCR amplification steps. Libraries were sequenced as 2 x 150 bp reads on Illumina HiSeq 2000/2500, MiSeq or NextSeq. MIGEC handled demultiplexing of the reads and grouping by UMI, while MiTCR was used to assemble and quantify clonotypes. To exclude erroneous sequences, any TCR cDNA sequence not supported by at least two reads was discarded. Downstream repertoire analysis used the tcR package, and clonotypes were matched across fractions by CDR3 nucleotide sequence plus V segment. VDJmatch was used to annotate antigen specificity against VDJdb, with one amino acid substitution in CDR3 allowed.

This material consisted of PBMCs from blood, taken on the day of vaccination. The receptor comes from a man in his fifties or sixties who received an inactivated influenza vaccine. Donor details come from another sample of the same person, matched by shared clones. The receptor chain draws on TRBV3-1 and TRBJ1-6, with a weak D call of TRBD1 (6 bases match). CDR3 protein: CASSQTGSYNSPLHF. The sequenced DNA is TGTGCCAGCAGCCAAACAGGGAGCTATAATTCACCCCTCCACTTT.